Shown below are 22 T cell receptor gamma chains from a single sample sequenced in a study of gamma-delta T cells after stem cell transplantation. TCRdb ran CATT on the RT-PCR reads. In the table there are roughly 520 gamma-chain clones, 60% to 75% of which are singletons. Sequenced sample: gamma-delta T cells. Source of these receptors: a human donor. It is not recorded whose cells these are; they may come from a transplant donor.

In this sample, this clone is large. V and J are TRGV9 and TRGJP. The J gene is not listed in TCRdb, so it was assigned here from a DNA match to germline. V lost 4 bases, J lost 9 bases, and 3 bases stayed unmatched. The CDR3 is 14 residues long. CDR1 and CDR2 from the germline V gene are GITISATS and ISYDGTV (reference sequence). The DNA of the CDR3 is TGTGCCTTGTGGGAAGGGTTGGGCAAAAAAATCAAGGTATTT. Translation: CALWEGLGKKIKVF.

The V call is TRGV4, the J call TRGJ1 or TRGJ2. As TCRdb names no J gene, one was assigned here on the basis of a DNA match to germline. This CDR3 contains 16 residues. The V and J ends lost 0 bases and 4 bases, in that order; junction bases with no gene match: 12. Germline loops: CDR1 EGSTGY, CDR2 YDSYTSSV. CDR3 in amino acids: CATWDGRTSGYYKKLF. As DNA, the CDR3 is TGTGCCACCTGGGATGGGCGAACCTCCGGGTATTATAAGAAACTCTTT.

In its sample, this clone was seen a few times. Within the sample, other DNA sequences also encode this same CDR3. This chain joins TRGV9 and TRGJP. The J gene comes from matching the DNA to germline here; TCRdb lacks it. The V and J ends lost 0 bases and 7 bases, in that order; junction bases with no gene match: 3. The CDR3 covers 16 residues. CDR1 is GITISATS and CDR2 is ISYDGTV in the germline V gene (reference sequence). The CDR3 region is CALWEVRELGKKIKVF. The CDR3 region has the DNA TGTGCCTTGTGGGAGGTGCGGGAGTTGGGCAAAAAAATCAAGGTATTT.

The rearrangement joins TRGV9 to TRGJP. The J gene, not given by TCRdb, was assigned here from a germline match of the nucleotide sequence. Germline trimming cut 0 bases from V and 5 bases from J; bases unmatched to any gene: 4. Germline V gene data show CDR1 as GITISATS and CDR2 as ISYDGTV (reference sequence). CDR3 length: 17 amino acids. The CDR3 bases are TGTGCCTTGTGGGAGGTGAAGGAAGAGTTGGGCAAAAAAATCAAGGTATTT. Translated, it gives CALWEVKEELGKKIKVF.

Comment on this clone: Other DNA variants within this sample encode the same CDR3. CDR3 amino acids: CALWEVGELGKKIKVF. The CDR3 nucleotides read TGTGCCTTGTGGGAGGTGGGCGAGTTGGGCAAAAAAATCAAGGTATTT. This chain uses TRGV9 with TRGJP. Assignment of the J gene here rests on matching the DNA to germline, because TCRdb gives none. Germline V CDR1 and CDR2: GITISATS, ISYDGTV (reference sequence). Trimming cost V 0 bases and J 7 bases; bases outside gene matches: 3. The CDR3 spans 16 residues.

CDR3 amino acids: CATWGRTAKLF. The CDR3 DNA is TGTGCCACCTGGGGGCGAACCGCCAAACTCTTT. The J gene is uncalled and the V gene is TRGV3. The V gene's germline CDR1 is VTNTFY and CDR2 YDVSTARD (reference sequence). The CDR3 consists of 11 residues.

In the case of this clone: A much larger clone is a single base away; this may be a read error. This chain links TRGV3 with TRGJ1 or TRGJ2. TCRdb offers no J gene call, so here the DNA was matched to germline to obtain one. Germline trimming cut 4 bases from V and 3 bases from J; bases unmatched to any gene: 6. CDR1 VTNTFY and CDR2 YDVSTARD come from the germline V gene (reference sequence). The CDR3 sequence is 13 residues long. This CDR3 reads CATWEASYYKKLF. CDR3 DNA sequence: TGTGCCACCTGGGAGGCTTCTTATTATAAGAAACTCTTT.

With respect to this clone: This same CDR3 is encoded by further DNA sequences in the sample. The gene calls are TRGV9 and TRGJP. The J gene was missing in TCRdb and was found by matching the end of the DNA to germline. The CDR3 extends over 16 amino acids. Germline assignment: CDR1 GITISATS and CDR2 ISYDGTV (reference sequence). The ends lost 2 bases at V and 5 bases at J; junction bases unmatched: 3. CDR3 coding DNA: TGTGCCTTGTGGGAGGAAAAAGAGTTGGGCAAAAAAATCAAGGTATTT. This codes for CALWEEKELGKKIKVF.

This clone came up a few times. In DNA, the CDR3 is TGTGCCACCTGGGACGGGCCACGATATTATAAGAAACTCTTT. It codes for CATWDGPRYYKKLF. The rearrangement joins TRGV2 to TRGJ1 or TRGJ2. The J gene was not available in TCRdb and was assigned here by matching the DNA to germline segments. The CDR3 sequence is 14 residues long. From germline, CDR1 is EGSNGY and CDR2 YDSYNSKV. The junction had 6 bases not matched to a gene; V was cut back by 0 bases and J by 4 bases.

This CDR3 is CATWVLYYKKLF. The CDR3 region has the DNA TGTGCCACCTGGGTGTTGTATTATAAGAAACTCTTT. This sequence joins TRGV3 and TRGJ1 or TRGJ2. TCRdb does not report a J gene; here it was assigned by matching the DNA to germline references. The germline gives CDR1 VTNTFY, CDR2 YDVSTARD (reference sequence). This CDR3 is built from 12 residues. Trimming took 5 bases from V and 4 from J; bases not matched to a gene: 5.

Details on this clone: One junction end does not reproduce the germline sequence, and a read error may be involved. V and J are TRGV9 and TRGJP. CDR1 is GITISATS and CDR2 is ISYDGTV in the germline V gene (reference sequence). The CDR3 extends over 18 amino acids. CDR3 sequence (DNA): TGTGCCTTGTGGGTTCTTAGTGGGGAAGAGTTGGGCAAAAAAATCAAGGTATTT. Amino acids: CALWVLSGEELGKKIKVF.

This clone occurred once. Other DNA sequences of this sample code for an identical CDR3. In DNA form, the CDR3 reads TGTGCCTTGTGGGAGGAGAAAGAGTTGGGCAAAAAAATCAAGGTATTT. It is translated as CALWEEKELGKKIKVF. The chain uses TRGV9 and TRGJP. TCRdb gives no J gene; it was assigned here by matching the DNA to germline. The CDR3 length is 16 residues. The V gene end was trimmed by 2 bases and the J gene end by 5 bases; junction bases not matched to a gene: 3. Germline CDR1 GITISATS, CDR2 ISYDGTV (reference sequence).

Notes on this clone: This sequence may be a read error, since a much larger clone differs from it by one base. The rearrangement joins TRGV9 to TRGJP. TCRdb lists no J gene, so it was determined here by aligning the DNA to germline. The CDR3 is 14 residues long. From germline, CDR1 is GITISATS and CDR2 ISYDGTV (reference sequence). CDR3 amino acids: CALWEELGKKNKVF. In DNA, the CDR3 is TGTGCCTTGTGGGAAGAGTTGGGCAAAAAAAACAAGGTATTT.

This chain joins TRGV3 and TRGJ1 or TRGJ2. TCRdb offers no J gene call, so here the DNA was matched to germline to obtain one. This CDR3 has 16 residues. Losses at the gene ends were 0 bases for V and 0 bases for J; bases not matched to a gene: 8. Germline V gives CDR1 VTNTFY, CDR2 YDVSTARD (reference sequence). This chain's CDR3 is CATWDRPRSNYYKKLF. For the CDR3, the DNA is TGTGCCACCTGGGACAGGCCCCGATCGAATTATTATAAGAAACTCTTT.

CDR3 DNA: TGTGCCTTGTGGGAGGTGAGCTTGGGCGCGATGAATTATTATAAGAAACTCTTT. Translation: CALWEVSLGAMNYYKKLF. The genes are TRGV9 and TRGJ1 or TRGJ2. TCRdb lists no J gene, so it was determined here by aligning the DNA to germline. Germline CDR1 is GITISATS and CDR2 is ISYDGTV (reference sequence). The junction had 14 bases not matched to a gene; V was cut back by 0 bases and J by 0 bases. CDR3 length equals 18 residues.

This chain connects TRGV9 to TRGJ1 or TRGJ2. The J gene, left out of TCRdb, was set here by checking the DNA against germline. CDR3 size: 11 residues. The trim removed 4 bases at V and 3 bases at J, leaving 0 bases unmatched. The germline V gene has CDR1 GITISATS and CDR2 ISYDGTV (reference sequence). The CDR3 protein is CALWDYYKKLF. CDR3 sequence (DNA): TGTGCCTTGTGGGATTATTATAAGAAACTCTTT.

This clone was observed a handful of times. This sequence may be a read error, since a much larger clone differs from it by one base. This CDR3 is also generated by other DNA sequences in the sample. The chain is built from TRGV9 and TRGJP. TCRdb lists no J gene, so it was determined here by aligning the DNA to germline. Per the germline V gene, CDR1 is GITISATS and CDR2 is ISYDGTV (reference sequence). V gave up 0 bases and J gave up 6 bases; unmatched junction bases: 2. The CDR3 has 16 residues. The CDR3 DNA is TGTGCCTTGTGGGAGGTGCTAGAGTTGGGCAAAAAAATCAAGGTATTT. Translating it yields CALWEVLELGKKIKVF.

As regards this clone: This sample also contains other DNA sequences that code for the same CDR3. The chain combines TRGV4 with TRGJ1 or TRGJ2. The J gene is not listed in TCRdb, so it was assigned here from a DNA match to germline. This CDR3 has 13 residues. Germline lookup yields CDR1 EGSTGY and CDR2 YDSYTSSV. Losses at the gene ends were 2 bases for V and 3 bases for J; bases not matched to a gene: 4. The DNA for the CDR3 is TGTGCCACCTGGGATGCACTTTATTATAAGAAACTCTTT. It specifies CATWDALYYKKLF.

In regard to this clone: A junction boundary mismatches the germline segment, possibly from a read error. The chain combines TRGV9 with TRGJP. Germline matching of the DNA provided the J gene here, since TCRdb leaves it blank. The CDR3 covers 16 residues. Germline CDR1 reads GITISATS; CDR2 reads ISYDGTV (reference sequence). The CDR3 reads CALWESSELGKKNKVF. CDR3 sequence (DNA): TGTGCCTTGTGGGAGTCTTCGGAGTTGGGCAAAAAAAACAAGGTATTT.

Turning to this clone: The sample has other DNA sequences that encode this CDR3 too. The V call is TRGV4, the J call TRGJP1. TCRdb leaves out the J gene; it was filled in here by matching the DNA to germline. CDR3 length equals 19 residues. Losses at the gene ends were 0 bases for V and 5 bases for J; bases not matched to a gene: 18. Germline V gene sequence: CDR1 EGSTGY, CDR2 YDSYTSSV. For the CDR3, the DNA is TGTGCCACCTGGGATGGGGTAGAAGTTCTTAATTTTACTGGTTGGTTCAAGATATTT. It encodes CATWDGVEVLNFTGWFKIF.

About this clone itself: The sample contains more than one DNA sequence encoding this CDR3. The chain employs TRGV4 and TRGJ1 or TRGJ2. Assignment of the J gene here rests on matching the DNA to germline, because TCRdb gives none. Germline values: CDR1 EGSTGY, CDR2 YDSYTSSV. V gave up 2 bases and J gave up 3 bases; unmatched junction bases: 4. The CDR3 covers 13 residues. The CDR3 loop reads CATWDALYYKKLF. The CDR3 nucleotides read TGTGCCACCTGGGATGCGCTTTATTATAAGAAACTCTTT.

Sample share makes this clone hyperexpanded. The V call is TRGV9, the J call TRGJP. The germline gives CDR1 GITISATS, CDR2 ISYDGTV (reference sequence). V was pared by 0 bases and J by 7 bases, with 6 bases of the junction left unmatched. The CDR3 contains 17 residues. The CDR3 reads CALWEVQDELGKKIKVF. The CDR3 bases are TGTGCCTTGTGGGAGGTGCAAGACGAGTTGGGCAAAAAAATCAAGGTATTT.